Listed below are T cell receptor beta chains from one sample, sequenced in a study of molecular identifiers for immune sequencing clone quantification. TCRdb reanalysed the PCR reads using MiXCR and keeps one entry per CDR3 protein. The table has 600,000 to 650,000 distinct CDR3 sequences, 15% to 20% seen once. The sequenced sample was naive CD8+ T cells from blood, with Jurkat cell RNA spiked in. All receptors derive from a human donor in good health. Some libraries in this study had Jurkat cell RNA spiked in. The CDR3 runs from the conserved cysteine through the conserved F or W. The D gene is left open where the match is weak. Clone sizes are given selectively: once, few, many, or a class where the clone is expanded.

TRBV4-1	TRBJ1-6	many	NA	TGCGCCAGCAGCCAAGACCCGTTGAGCTCCTATAATTCACCCCTCCACTTT	CASSQDPLSSYNSPLHF
TRBV9	TRBJ2-6	many	TRBD1	TGTGCCAGCAGTGTACTTGGGACAGCTACTGGGGCCAACGTCCTGACTTTC	CASSVLGTATGANVLTF
TRBV4-1	TRBJ1-1	many	NA	TGCGCCAGCAGCCAAGTCAGGTTGGGAAATGAAGCTTTCTTT	CASSQVRLGNEAFF
TRBV27	TRBJ2-7	few	NA	TGTGCCAGCAGTTTCCAAATGACAGGTTCCTCCTACGAGCAGTACTTC	CASSFQMTGSSYEQYF
TRBV25-1	TRBJ2-7	many	NA	TGTGCCAGCAGTGAAACTGGCTCCTACGAGCAGTACTTC	CASSETGSYEQYF
TRBV3-1	TRBJ2-1	NA	NA	TGTGCCAGCAGCCAAGCCCTGGGATTTGTTGTGGACAATGAGCAGTTCTTC	CASSQALGFVVDNEQFF
TRBV6-1	TRBJ2-7	many	NA	TGTGCCAGCAGTGAAGATGTGACACTGGACTACGAGCAGTACTTC	CASSEDVTLDYEQYF
TRBV30	TRBJ2-7	many	NA	TGTGCCTGGAAGTCCCGGACCGGGACCTACGAGCAGTACTTC	CAWKSRTGTYEQYF
TRBV20-1	TRBJ2-7	many	TRBD2	TGCAGTGCTAGAGGACTAGCTCTCAACGAGCAGTACTTC	CSARGLALNEQYF
TRBV10-1	TRBJ2-2	few	TRBD1	TGCGCCAGCAGTACCGGGACAGGGAGACATGCGAACACCGGGGAGCTGTTTTTT	CASSTGTGRHANTGELFF
TRBV20-1	TRBJ2-7	many	TRBD2	TGCAGTGCTAGTAACCTAGCGGGGGGATACGAGCAGTACTTC	CSASNLAGGYEQYF
TRBV7-9	TRBJ2-7	many	TRBD1	TGTGCCAGCAGACCAACTACAGGGGAATTTTACGAGCAGTACTTC	CASRPTTGEFYEQYF
TRBV3-1	TRBJ2-7	few	TRBD1	TGTGCCAGCAGAAAGACAGGGTTGAGTTACGAGCAGTACTTC	CASRKTGLSYEQYF
TRBV28	TRBJ2-3	few	TRBD2	TGTGCCAGCAGTTTGGGCCAGGGACTAGCGGGGGCAGATACGCAGTATTTT	CASSLGQGLAGADTQYF
TRBV12-5	TRBJ2-1	many	TRBD1	TGTGCTAGTGGTTTGGACCCCGGACAGGGGATGAATGAGCAGTTCTTC	CASGLDPGQGMNEQFF
TRBV19	TRBJ1-1	few	TRBD1	TGTGCCAGTAATCAAGGGGGCGTCTCTGAAGCTTTCTTT	CASNQGGVSEAFF
TRBV4-3	TRBJ2-3	NA	NA	TGCGCCAGCAGCCAAGAGGGGGGCCTGGCAGATACGCAGTATTTT	CASSQEGGLADTQYF
TRBV9	TRBJ2-7	few	NA	TGTGCCAGCAGCGATGAAAGGGGGGACTACGAGCAGTACTTC	CASSDERGDYEQYF
TRBV19	TRBJ2-7	NA	NA	TGTGCCAGTAGTATGGGTACAGTAGACGAGCAGTACTTC	CASSMGTVDEQYF
TRBV27	TRBJ1-5	many	NA	TGTGCCAGCATGGTTCAGGGCCCAGTTGGAGGGCCCCAGCATTTT	CASMVQGPVGGPQHF
TRBV11-2	TRBJ2-1	many	NA	TGTGCCAGCAGCTTAGGTAGCGGTGTCTCCTACAATGAGCAGTTCTTC	CASSLGSGVSYNEQFF
TRBV4-3	TRBJ2-7	many	NA	TGCGCCAGCAGCCAAGATGAGGCCCCGGGACTCCGGTCTAGAGAGCAGTACTTC	CASSQDEAPGLRSREQYF
TRBV6-2/TRBV6-3	TRBJ2-7	few	NA	TGTGCCAGCAGGGCCCCAGCCACTTACCCCTACGAGCAGTACTTC	CASRAPATYPYEQYF
TRBV9	TRBJ1-1	NA	TRBD1	TGTGCCAGCAGCCCCCGGGACAGGGCCGCCGAAGCTTTCTTT	CASSPRDRAAEAFF
TRBV9	TRBJ1-1	many	NA	TGTGCCAGCAGCGTAGATCAATTGGTCCTGGGGGACACTGAAGCTTTCTTT	CASSVDQLVLGDTEAFF
TRBV19	TRBJ2-1	many	NA	TGTGCCAGTTCGAGGAAATCCTACAATGAGCAGTTCTTC	CASSRKSYNEQFF
TRBV7-3	TRBJ2-1	NA	NA	TGTGCCAGCGGCTTATCGGTTGGGCGGGCCAACTACAATGAGCAGTTCTTC	CASGLSVGRANYNEQFF
TRBV27	TRBJ2-7	many	TRBD1	TGTGCCAGCAGTCCCACCGGGACAGGGTACTACGAGCAGTACTTC	CASSPTGTGYYEQYF
TRBV7-9	TRBJ2-2	few	NA	TGTGCCAGCAGCCCCGTCTGGTTGCCCGGGGAGCTGTTTTTT	CASSPVWLPGELFF
TRBV6-5	TRBJ2-7	once	TRBD2	TGTGCCAGCAGTTCCCCTCTCCGGGGGGTTCTCGAGCAGTCCTTC	CASSSPLRGVLEQSF
TRBV12-3/TRBV12-4	TRBJ1-4	many	NA	TGTGCCAGCAGTACCATGGAACAGGGAACAACTAATGAAAAACTGTTTTTT	CASSTMEQGTTNEKLFF
TRBV4-3	TRBJ1-3	many	NA	TGCGCCAGCAGCCAAGACAGCCGAACCACTGGAAACACCATATATTTT	CASSQDSRTTGNTIYF
TRBV27	TRBJ2-1	once	TRBD2	TGTGCCAGCAGTTCAGGGACTAGCGGGAGGGCCGGGCACAATGAGCAGTTCTTC	CASSSGTSGRAGHNEQFF
TRBV5-4	TRBJ2-7	many	NA	TGTGCCAGCAGCTACGGGGTTTACGAGCAGTACTTC	CASSYGVYEQYF
TRBV20-1	TRBJ2-7	many	TRBD2	TGCAGTGCTAGAGACCGACTAGCGGGGGTCTACGAGCAGTACTTC	CSARDRLAGVYEQYF
TRBV11-2	TRBJ2-1	NA	NA	TGTGCCAGCAGCGCCCCTTCCGGTCATATGGATGAGCAGTTCTTC	CASSAPSGHMDEQFF
TRBV4-3	TRBJ1-2	NA	NA	TGCGCCAGCAGCCAAGATGTCGTTGGCAGGGATCTAGCTAACTATGGCTACACCTTC	CASSQDVVGRDLANYGYTF
TRBV5-8	TRBJ1-1	few	TRBD1	TGTGCCGAAAACAGGGGACTGAACACTGAAGCTTTCTTT	CAENRGLNTEAFF
TRBV3-1	TRBJ2-7	few	NA	TGTGCCAGCAGCCAAGAAACGAGTAGAACAGGACCTAACTACGAGCAGTACTTC	CASSQETSRTGPNYEQYF
TRBV7-9	TRBJ2-2	many	NA	TGTGCCAGCAGCTCCTCGACTAGGGGGTTGGCCGGGGAGCTGTTTTTT	CASSSSTRGLAGELFF
TRBV12-5	TRBJ2-2	many	TRBD1	TGTGCTAGTGGACAGGGACAGGGGGCGACCGGGGAGCTGTTTTTT	CASGQGQGATGELFF
TRBV30	TRBJ2-7	many	TRBD2	TGTGCCTGGGGTCTACTAGCGGGAGGTGAGCAGTACTTC	CAWGLLAGGEQYF
TRBV4-3	TRBJ1-5	few	NA	TGCGCCAGCAGCCAAACCTCCGGTAATAGCAATCAGCCCCAGCATTTT	CASSQTSGNSNQPQHF
TRBV30	TRBJ2-7	many	TRBD1	TGTGCCTGGAGGGAGACAGGGAGTGCCTACGAGCAGTACTTC	CAWRETGSAYEQYF
TRBV19	TRBJ2-3	many	NA	TGTGCCACCGGCTGGGGCACAGATACGCAGTATTTT	CATGWGTDTQYF
TRBV20-1	TRBJ2-7	NA	NA	TGCAGGTACCGGCTGGCGGACCCATACGAGCAGTACTTC	CRYRLADPYEQYF